The clone carrying this TCR beta chain has a single count. The source of the sample is a study of blood T cell repertoires in COVID-19. Background on the study: Samples taken during acute and convalescent COVID-19 were collected in the United States, Italy and Spain. In each case, the material was cDNA or gDNA derived from T cells, B-cell-depleted T cells, or PBMCs.

Under the authors' procedure: Nucleated cell counts were estimated from reference gene primer amplification. Here immunoSEQ multiplex PCR was the method, and the copy in TCRdb shows in-frame clones only, minus some. That table is the source of V, J and clone size, and D and trimming were worked out from the DNA. This table holds 130,000 to 150,000 clones, around four fifths found once. Sequencing used peripheral blood. This TCR was recovered from a middle-aged woman with active or convalescent COVID-19.

The CDR3 spells CASSLQPGVSNQPQHF. CDR3 coding DNA: TGTGCCAGCAGTTTGCAACCGGGGGTGAGCAATCAGCCCCAGCATTTT. The rearrangement uses TRBV28 and TRBJ1-5; maybe TRBD1 (5 bases). V was trimmed by 3 bases and J by 1 base, leaving 13 bases between them. The germline V gene encodes CDR1 MDHEN and CDR2 SYDVKM. This CDR3 spans 16 amino acids.